The rows below give T cell receptor beta chains drawn from one sample of a study of long-term antiretroviral therapy in people with HIV. The table came from immunoSEQ multiplex PCR; TCRdb's copy has only in-frame clones and leaves some out. The sample holds around 22,000 clones, approximately 80% seen once. The sample in question was unsorted PBMCs, obtained 0.1 years before starting antiretroviral therapy. The receptors derive from a man aged 18 to 35 with HIV. Both conserved end residues are part of each CDR3. A D gene is named only where the DNA matches it firmly. Part of the rows lack a size; the others show once, few, many or a class for expanded clones.

>TRBJ2-2|few|TRBD2|14|TRBV19
TGTGCCAGTAGAGGGACTAGCGTCTCCGGGGAGCTGTTTTTT
CASRGTSVSGELFF
>TRBJ2-1|NA|TRBD1|16|TRBV19
TGTGCCAGTAGTATTGGGACAGGCCGGGTCCTCAATGAGCAGTTCTTC
CASSIGTGRVLNEQFF
>TRBJ2-6|NA|NA|13|TRBV11-2
TGTGCCAGCAGCCGCGACTGGGCCAACGTCCTGACTTTC
CASSRDWANVLTF
>TRBJ2-7|NA|TRBD2|18|TRBV7-2
TGTGCCAGCAGCTTAGGACTAGCGGGAGCGTTGGGGATCTACGAGCAGTACTTC
CASSLGLAGALGIYEQYF
>TRBJ2-2|NA|TRBD1|16|TRBV30
TGTGCCTGGACCCGCTACAGGGGGAGTTTCGCCGGGGAGCTGTTTTTT
CAWTRYRGSFAGELFF
>TRBJ1-5|NA|NA|14|TRBV6-6
TGTGCCAGCGACCCGGGGGCGTTCAATCAGCCCCAGCATTTT
CASDPGAFNQPQHF
>TRBJ2-7|NA|NA|13|TRBV6-1
TGTGCCACCCTGGGCCTCTCCTTCTACGAGCAGTACTTC
CATLGLSFYEQYF
>TRBJ2-7|few|NA|16|TRBV21-1
TGTGCCAGCAGCAAAAAAAGGCCCCTAGGAATGTACGAGCAGTACTTC
CASSKKRPLGMYEQYF
>TRBJ1-2|NA|NA|14|TRBV27
TGTGCCAGCAGATCTACCGGACAGAACTATGGCTACACCTTC
CASRSTGQNYGYTF
>TRBJ1-3|NA|NA|13|TRBV4-1
TGCGCCAGCAGCCAAGATCCGGGAAACACCATATATTTT
CASSQDPGNTIYF
>TRBJ2-1|NA|TRBD2|15|TRBV4-3
TGCGCCAGCAGCCAAGGTCTAGCGGGGTACAATGAGCAGTTCTTC
CASSQGLAGYNEQFF
>TRBJ2-7|NA|TRBD2|16|TRBV4-3
TGCGCCAGCAGCCAAGGAGCTAGCGGGAACCCCTACGAGCAGTACTTC
CASSQGASGNPYEQYF
>TRBJ2-7|NA|NA|15|TRBV29-1
TGCAGCGTTGAAGGGAGACAGGGACTCCACTACGAGCAGTACTTC
CSVEGRQGLHYEQYF
>TRBJ2-7|NA|TRBD2|14|TRBV19
TGTGCCAGTAGTTGGCATTCTAGCGGCTACGAGCAGTACTTC
CASSWHSSGYEQYF
>TRBJ2-7|NA|NA|15|TRBV7-8
TGTGCCAGCAGCCCCCACTCCTTACCCTCCTACGAGCAGTACTTC
CASSPHSLPSYEQYF
>TRBJ1-2|NA|NA|15|TRBV19
TGTGCCAGTAGTATAGATCGGGGGGCTAACTATGGCTACACCTTC
CASSIDRGANYGYTF
>TRBJ2-1|NA|TRBD2|15|TRBV19
TGTGCCAGTAGTATAGCTAGCGGGGGCCTCAATGAGCAGTTCTTC
CASSIASGGLNEQFF
>TRBJ2-7|NA|NA|14|TRBV18
TGTGCCAGCTCACCACCCGGGCAGAGCTACGAGCAGTACTTC
CASSPPGQSYEQYF